Following are 13 T cell receptor beta chains from one sample sequenced in a study of graft-versus-host responses after intestinal transplantation. Sequencing was performed with immunoSEQ multiplex PCR; in TCRdb, only in-frame clones are kept and a portion is missing. Seen here are around 76,000 clones, over 85% observed once, and the top ten hold around 0.56%. These receptors are not linked to any known antigen. The sequencing here drew on unstimulated CD8+ T cells sorted from spleen or lymph node cells, taken before intestinal transplant. The receptors come from a human donor who received an intestinal transplant.

The chain links TRBV5-1 to TRBJ2-7; D uncertain. V lost 3 bases and J lost 1, with 8 bases in between. Germline V gives CDR1 SGHRS, CDR2 YFSETQ. The CDR3 consists of 13 residues. The CDR3: CASSSVRSYEQYF. The CDR3 nucleotides read TGCGCCAGCAGCTCGGTCCGTTCCTACGAGCAGTACTTC.

Notes on this clone: One junction end does not reproduce the germline sequence, and a read error may be involved. The CDR3 sequence: CASLAGNGQFF. The CDR3 nucleotides are TGTGCCAGCCTCGCGGGGAATGGGCAGTTCTTC. V gene TRBV7-9 combines with J gene TRBJ2-1, with D perhaps matching TRBD2 (6 bases). CDR1 is SEHNR, CDR2 FQNEAQ, per germline (reference sequence). CDR3 length equals 11 residues.

The chain is built from TRBV2 and TRBJ2-7; the D is unclear. The V end was cut by 5 bases, the J end by 1 base, with 6 bases between. Germline V CDR1 and CDR2: SNHLY, FYNNEI. This CDR3 contains 12 residues. This CDR3 reads CASSPLSYEQYF. For the CDR3, the DNA is TGTGCCAGCAGTCCCCTTTCCTACGAGCAGTACTTC.

The chain carries TRBV28 and TRBJ2-6, with a tentative D call TRBD1 (5 bases). The V end was cut by 7 bases, the J end by 0 bases, with 25 bases between. This CDR3 spans 20 amino acids. Per germline, CDR1 MDHEN and CDR2 SYDVKM. This CDR3 is CASTLRSDTTRLSGANVLTF. For the CDR3, the DNA is TGTGCCAGCACGTTGAGGTCGGACACCACACGACTCTCTGGGGCCAACGTCCTGACTTTC. The full variable domain, rest sourced from reference TRBV28 and TRBJ2-6, is DVKVTQSSRYLVKRTGEKVFLECVQDMDHENMFWYRQDPGLGLRLIYFSYDVKMKEKGDIPEGYSVSREKKERFSLILESASTNQTSMYLCASTLRSDTTRLSGANVLTFGAGSRLTVL.

The gene calls are TRBV7-8 and TRBJ1-6, with D maybe TRBD1 (5 bases). The CDR3 spans 17 residues. Germline V gene data show CDR1 as SGHVS and CDR2 as FQNEAQ. V dropped 5 bases and J dropped 4 bases, with 18 bases sitting between them. The DNA of the CDR3 is TGTGCCAGCAGCATACCGCGGGACCCAACATATAATTCACCCCTCCACTTT. It specifies CASSIPRDPTYNSPLHF.

V usage is TRBV2 and J usage is TRBJ2-7, with TRBD1 matching 10 bases. The trim removed 4 bases at V and 4 bases at J, leaving 7 bases unmatched. The CDR3 is 15 amino acids. The V gene's germline CDR1 is SNHLY and CDR2 FYNNEI. CDR3 coding DNA: TGTGCCAGCAGTGCTCAGGACAGGGGGTCTTACGAGCAGTACTTC. It codes for CASSAQDRGSYEQYF.

The count of this clone is one. The chain employs TRBV6-5 and TRBJ1-1; D not certain. CDR1 and CDR2 (germline): MNHEY, SVGAGI. Trimming removed 4 bases from V and 1 base from J, with 10 bases in between. The CDR3 loop spans 14 amino acids. The CDR3 loop is CASSSLWGNTEAFF. The CDR3 DNA reads TGTGCCAGCAGTTCCCTCTGGGGGAACACTGAAGCTTTCTTT.

The chain recombines TRBV5-8 with TRBJ1-2; a weak D match, TRBD1 (5 bases). The CDR3 has 18 amino acids. Germline CDR1 SGHTS, CDR2 YDEGEE. V was pared by 1 base and J by 3 bases, with 22 bases between. The CDR3 sequence is CASSLPRLGTRADYGYTF. As DNA, the CDR3 is TGTGCCAGCAGCTTGCCTCGGTTGGGGACTAGGGCAGACTATGGCTACACCTTC.

The rearrangement uses TRBV5-4 and TRBJ2-5; 8 bases line up with TRBD2. V lost 3 bases, J lost 3 bases, and 10 bases stayed unmatched. CDR1 is SGHNT, CDR2 YYREEE, per germline (reference sequence). This CDR3 spans 16 amino acids. CDR3 coding DNA: TGTGCCAGCAGCTCACCCTCGACTAGCGCCAAAGAGACCCAGTACTTC. It translates to CASSSPSTSAKETQYF.

The rearrangement joins TRBV4-1 to TRBJ2-1; possible D gene TRBD2, 5 bases. With 0 bases removed from V and 7 bases from J, the gap between germline ends came to 16 bases. The length of the CDR3 is 16 residues. CDR1 and CDR2 from the germline V gene are MGHRA and YSYEKL. The CDR3: CASSQDLGTGKNEQFF. Written as DNA, the CDR3 is TGCGCCAGCAGCCAAGATTTGGGCACCGGGAAGAATGAGCAGTTCTTC.

Turning to this clone: Different DNA sequences within this sample yield the same CDR3. V is TRBV6-6 and J is TRBJ1-2; D is uncertain. The germline V and J ends were trimmed by 10 bases and 3 bases, with 15 bases remaining between them. Germline CDR1 is MNHNY and CDR2 is SVGAGI (reference sequence). This CDR3 region has 13 residues. The CDR3 DNA is TGTGCCACCAGCAACACATACTACTATGGCTACACCTTC. This encodes CATSNTYYYGYTF.

The chain has TRBV4-1 and TRBJ1-5; no clear D. Germline assignment: CDR1 MGHRA and CDR2 YSYEKL. This CDR3 has 15 residues. Trimming removed 1 base from V and 3 bases from J, with 10 bases in between. The CDR3 DNA sequence: TGCGCCAGCAGCCAAGGCGTGGGCCACAATCAGCCCCAGCATTTT. It codes for CASSQGVGHNQPQHF.

The V call is TRBV27, the J call TRBJ2-7; 8 positions agree with TRBD1. J lost 3 bases, V lost 2 bases, and 3 bases had no gene match. Germline V gene data show CDR1 as MNHEY and CDR2 as SMNVEV (reference sequence). The CDR3 contains 14 residues. DNA for the CDR3: TGTGCCAGCAGTTTACAGGGGGCTAACTACGAGCAGTACTTC. Protein product: CASSLQGANYEQYF.